One and the same sample provided the 22 T cell receptor beta chains below, sequenced in a study of beta chain features in type 1 diabetes. Study outcomes and limitations: TCRB CDR3s were moderately but significantly shorter in Type 1 diabetes patients in all four CD4+ subsets.

Expressed TCRB transcripts were sequenced because the entire RNA isolate underwent reverse transcription. TCRdb's copy holds only in-frame clones and misses some; the assay was immunoSEQ multiplex PCR. The profile covers over 40,000 clones, with approximately 68% appearing a single time and roughly 2.1% taken by the ten largest. Antigens of these TCRs are unknown. The sample comprised Tregs from blood. All receptors come from a woman in her late teens or twenties with type 1 diabetes.

V is TRBV28 and J is TRBJ2-1; perhaps TRBD2 as D (6 bases). This CDR3 comprises 14 residues. Germline CDR1 and CDR2: MDHEN and SYDVKM. V gave up 3 bases and J gave up 8 bases, with 14 bases separating them. CDR3 region: CASSLLGGVYEQFF. CDR3 in DNA: TGTGCCAGCAGTTTGCTTGGCGGGGTCTATGAGCAGTTCTTC.

This clone was counted a few times. This chain connects TRBV7-2 to TRBJ2-7, with D perhaps TRBD1 (5 bases). Trimming removed 4 bases at V and 1 base at J, with 11 bases between. The germline gives CDR1 SGHTA, CDR2 FQGNSA. There are 14 residues in the CDR3. The CDR3, as DNA: TGTGCCAGCAGCTCCCAGGGTTTATCCTACGAGCAGTACTTC. It translates to CASSSQGLSYEQYF.

The rearrangement links TRBV6-1 to TRBJ2-1, with D hard to call. V was pared by 3 bases and J by 0 bases, with 12 bases between. The length of the CDR3 is 16 residues. CDR1 and CDR2 (germline): MNHNS, SASEGT. Here the CDR3 DNA reads TGTGCCAGCAGTGAGACGACACGAAGCTCCTACAATGAGCAGTTCTTC. Translating it yields CASSETTRSSYNEQFF.

The V and J genes are TRBV5-4 and TRBJ1-1; D remains unclear. Between the trimmed V and J ends, which lost 3 bases and 4 bases, there was a span of 25 bases. The CDR3 has 18 residues. The V gene's germline CDR1 is SGHNT and CDR2 YYREEE (reference sequence). The CDR3 sequence is CASSSPSLFGVSSTEAFF. In DNA form, the CDR3 reads TGTGCCAGCAGCTCTCCGAGTCTATTCGGGGTAAGCAGCACTGAAGCTTTCTTT.

CDR3 residues: CASSLGGRLDTQYF. The CDR3 bases are TGTGCCAGCAGCTTAGGGGGGCGTCTGGATACGCAGTATTTT. The V gene is TRBV7-2, the J gene TRBJ2-3, with TRBD1 as a possible D gene (6 bases). V lost 1 base to trimming and J lost 6 bases, with 11 bases between them. Per germline, CDR1 SGHTA and CDR2 FQGNSA. The length of the CDR3 is 14 residues.

The genes are TRBV27 and TRBJ2-5; perhaps TRBD2 as D (5 bases). The J call is in doubt because the DNA end fits TRBJ2-7 better. CDR3 length equals 16 residues. Per the germline V gene, CDR1 is MNHEY and CDR2 is SMNVEV (reference sequence). The CDR3 region has the DNA TGTGCCAGCAGTACTCAAGCCAGCGGATTTAACTACGAGCAGTACTTC. Protein sequence: CASSTQASGFNYEQYF.

The DNA of the CDR3 is TGTGCCAGCAGTGAAGGGACAGGCATTACGCAGTATTTT. This gives the protein CASSEGTGITQYF. The rearrangement joins TRBV2 to TRBJ2-3; TRBD1 matches at 7 bases. CDR3 length: 13 residues. Germline V gene data show CDR1 as SNHLY and CDR2 as FYNNEI. V lost 1 base and J lost 8; bases outside the gene matches: 3.

The CDR3 DNA sequence: TGCGCCAGCAGCTCGACAGGGGGGACTGAAGCTTTCTTT. It specifies CASSSTGGTEAFF. The genes are TRBV5-1 and TRBJ1-1; 9 bases are a match to TRBD1. This CDR3 is built from 13 residues. With V trimmed by 3 bases and J by 5 bases, 2 bases remained unmatched. Germline V gene data show CDR1 as SGHRS and CDR2 as YFSETQ.

The rearrangement uses TRBV6-1 and TRBJ1-1; 8 nucleotides agree with TRBD1. Germline CDR1 MNHNS, CDR2 SASEGT. The CDR3 loop spans 15 amino acids. With V trimmed by 5 bases and J by 4 bases, 9 bases remained unmatched. CDR3 sequence (DNA): TGTGCCAGCAGTCCACGGACAGGGCAGGGCACTGAAGCTTTCTTT. Amino acids: CASSPRTGQGTEAFF.

This chain joins TRBV6-1 and TRBJ2-1; D gene ambiguous. This CDR3 has 14 residues. The V and J ends lost 2 bases and 9 bases respectively, with 14 bases between them. Germline loops: CDR1 MNHNS, CDR2 SASEGT. This chain's CDR3 is CASSEMRSRSEQFF. CDR3 DNA: TGTGCCAGCAGTGAAATGAGGTCTCGCAGTGAGCAGTTCTTC.

The chain has TRBV30 and TRBJ1-2, with 7 bases fitting TRBD1. V lost 2 bases to trimming and J lost 4 bases; unmatched junction nucleotides: 10. The CDR3 sequence is 15 residues long. Germline-derived CDR1 and CDR2 are GTSNPN and SVGIG (reference sequence). In DNA, the CDR3 is TGTGCCTGGAGTACAGGGGTCGCAACCATCTATGGCTACACCTTC. It yields the protein CAWSTGVATIYGYTF.

The genes are TRBV29-1 and TRBJ1-2, with 7 bases that match TRBD1. This CDR3 spans 14 amino acids. Losses at the gene ends were 4 bases for V and 8 bases for J; bases not matched to a gene: 13. Per the germline V gene, CDR1 is SQVTM and CDR2 is ANQGSEA. The CDR3 loop is CSVAGGAGGEGYTF. The CDR3 DNA follows: TGCAGCGTTGCCGGCGGGGCAGGGGGAGAGGGCTACACCTTC.

The rearrangement joins TRBV12-5 to TRBJ2-7, with D possibly being TRBD1 (5 bases). Trimming cost V 7 bases and J 5 bases, with 15 bases left between them. Per germline, CDR1 LGHNT and CDR2 FRNRAP. The CDR3 has 13 residues. The CDR3: CASAERQPHEQYF. CDR3 sequence (DNA): TGTGCTAGTGCCGAACGACAGCCCCACGAGCAGTACTTC.

The V call is TRBV19, the J call TRBJ2-3, with a weak D call TRBD2 (5 bases). The germline V gene has CDR1 LNHDA and CDR2 SQIVND (reference sequence). V shed 6 bases and J shed 4 bases, with 17 bases lying between them. The CDR3 is 15 residues long. The DNA of the CDR3 is TGTGCCAGTAGAGTGAGGGCCCGGGTGGCAGATACGCAGTATTTT. It codes for CASRVRARVADTQYF.

The rearrangement joins TRBV6-1 to TRBJ2-4, with D possibly being TRBD1 (7 bases). The CDR3 has 19 residues. With 2 bases removed from V and 0 bases from J, the gap between germline ends came to 20 bases. Germline V gene sequence: CDR1 MNHNS, CDR2 SASEGT. The CDR3 reads CASSEFAGTVQLAKNIQYF. The CDR3 coding sequence is TGTGCCAGCAGTGAATTCGCGGGGACAGTCCAACTAGCCAAAAACATTCAGTACTTC.

This sequence joins TRBV5-4 and TRBJ2-7; a weak D match, TRBD2 (5 bases). Between the trimmed V and J ends, which lost 4 bases and 4 bases, there was a span of 12 bases. Germline CDR1 reads SGHNT; CDR2 reads YYREEE (reference sequence). This CDR3 has 13 amino acids. CDR3 protein: CASSPQRGYEQYF. Written as DNA, the CDR3 is TGTGCCAGCAGCCCGCAACGGGGTTACGAGCAGTACTTC.

V usage is TRBV7-2 and J usage is TRBJ2-7; tentative D call: TRBD2 (5 bases). Germline V gene sequence: CDR1 SGHTA, CDR2 FQGNSA. This CDR3 region has 16 residues. V lost 2 bases and J 3 bases, leaving 17 bases between the germline ends. CDR3 nucleotide sequence: TGTGCCAGCAGCTTAAGTATAAGTGGAGGAGTCTACGAGCAGTACTTC. Its protein product is CASSLSISGGVYEQYF.

The V gene is TRBV5-1, the J gene TRBJ1-6; D remains unclear. The CDR3 runs 14 residues. Trimming stripped 0 bases from V and 8 bases from J, with 9 bases between. Per the germline V gene, CDR1 is SGHRS and CDR2 is YFSETQ. CDR3 region: CASSLEPEDSPLHF. As DNA, the CDR3 is TGCGCCAGCAGCTTGGAGCCCGAGGATTCACCCCTCCACTTT.

The rearrangement joins TRBV7-2 to TRBJ2-4; 8 nucleotides align to TRBD1. The germline V gene has CDR1 SGHTA and CDR2 FQGNSA. The CDR3 is 16 amino acids. The ends lost 4 bases at V and 3 bases at J; junction bases unmatched: 8. Here the CDR3 DNA reads TGTGCCAGCAGCTACGGACAGGGCCAGGGCAAAAACATTCAGTACTTC. Amino acid sequence: CASSYGQGQGKNIQYF.

The gene calls are TRBV5-1 and TRBJ2-7, with 9 bases identical to TRBD1. V was pared by 0 bases and J by 1 base, with 5 bases of the junction left unmatched. Germline CDR1 reads SGHRS; CDR2 reads YFSETQ. There are 16 residues in the CDR3. In nucleotides, the CDR3 is TGCGCCAGCAGCTTGGACGGGACAGGGCTTTCCTACGAGCAGTACTTC. It encodes CASSLDGTGLSYEQYF.

The rearrangement links TRBV4-3 to TRBJ1-2, with TRBD1 identical over 8 bases. This CDR3 has 15 amino acids. From germline, CDR1 is LGHNA and CDR2 YSLEER. Losses at the gene ends were 1 base for V and 6 bases for J; bases not matched to a gene: 7. The CDR3 region has the DNA TGCGCCAGCAGCCAAGGAGACAGGGGAAGACATGGCTACACCTTC. This translates into CASSQGDRGRHGYTF.

This clone is medium-sized. V usage is TRBV10-3 and J usage is TRBJ2-3; D remains ambiguous. This CDR3 is built from 12 residues. Germline lookup yields CDR1 ENHRY and CDR2 SYGVKD. V was trimmed by 10 bases and J by 0 bases, leaving 8 bases between them. DNA for the CDR3: TGTGCCACCGCGAGGAGCACAGATACGCAGTATTTT. This translates into CATARSTDTQYF.